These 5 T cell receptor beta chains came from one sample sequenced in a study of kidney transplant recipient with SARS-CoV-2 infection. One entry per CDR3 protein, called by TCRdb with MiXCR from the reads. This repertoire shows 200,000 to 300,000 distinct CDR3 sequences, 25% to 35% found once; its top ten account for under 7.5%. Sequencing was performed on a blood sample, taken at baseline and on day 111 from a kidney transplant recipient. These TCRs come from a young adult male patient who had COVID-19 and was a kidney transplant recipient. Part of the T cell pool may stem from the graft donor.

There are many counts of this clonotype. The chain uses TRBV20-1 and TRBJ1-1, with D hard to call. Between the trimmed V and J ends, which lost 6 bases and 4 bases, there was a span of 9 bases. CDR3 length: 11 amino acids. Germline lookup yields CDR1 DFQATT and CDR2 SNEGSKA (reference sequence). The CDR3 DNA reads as TGCAGTGCCAAGGGTGGCACTGAAGCTTTCTTT. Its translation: CSAKGGTEAFF.

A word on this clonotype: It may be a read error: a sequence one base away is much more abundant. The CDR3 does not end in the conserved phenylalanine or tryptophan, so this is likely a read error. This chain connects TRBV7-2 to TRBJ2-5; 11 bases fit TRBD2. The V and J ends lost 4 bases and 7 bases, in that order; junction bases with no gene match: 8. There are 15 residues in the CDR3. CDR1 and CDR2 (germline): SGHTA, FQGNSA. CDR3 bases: TGTGCCAGCAGCTCCGTAGCGGGAGGGGGCGGGACCCAGTACCTC. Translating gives CASSSVAGGGGTQYL.

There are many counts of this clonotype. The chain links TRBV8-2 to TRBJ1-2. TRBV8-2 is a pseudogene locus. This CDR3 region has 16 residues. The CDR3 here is CGSVDCDSRKTYGYTF. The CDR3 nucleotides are TGTGGCAGTGTCGACTGTGATAGCCGAAAGACCTATGGCTACACCTTC.

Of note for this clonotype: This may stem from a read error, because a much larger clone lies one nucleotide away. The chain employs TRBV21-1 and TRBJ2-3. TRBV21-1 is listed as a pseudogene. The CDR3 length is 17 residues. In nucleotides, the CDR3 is TGTGCCAGCGGTAACGTGATAGCTACAGTCATGCAAGATACGCAGTATTTT. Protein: CASGNVIATVMQDTQYF.

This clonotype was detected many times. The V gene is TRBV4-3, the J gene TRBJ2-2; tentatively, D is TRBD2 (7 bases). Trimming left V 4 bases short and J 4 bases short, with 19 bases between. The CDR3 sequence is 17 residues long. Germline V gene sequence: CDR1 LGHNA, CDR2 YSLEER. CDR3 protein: CASSPGPGGHRTGELFF. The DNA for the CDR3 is TGCGCCAGCAGCCCTGGACCCGGGGGGCACCGCACCGGGGAGCTGTTTTTT.